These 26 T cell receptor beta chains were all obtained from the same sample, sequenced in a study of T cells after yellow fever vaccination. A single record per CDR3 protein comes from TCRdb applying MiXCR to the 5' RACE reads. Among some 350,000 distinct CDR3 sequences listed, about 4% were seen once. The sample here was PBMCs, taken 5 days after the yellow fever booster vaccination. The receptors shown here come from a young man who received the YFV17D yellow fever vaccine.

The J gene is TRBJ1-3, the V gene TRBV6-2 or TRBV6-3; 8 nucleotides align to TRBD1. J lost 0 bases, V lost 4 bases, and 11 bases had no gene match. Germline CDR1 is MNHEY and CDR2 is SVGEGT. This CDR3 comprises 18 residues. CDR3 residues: CASSWTGLTWSSGNTIYF. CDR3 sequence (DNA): TGTGCCAGCAGTTGGACAGGGTTAACTTGGAGCTCTGGAAACACCATATATTTT.

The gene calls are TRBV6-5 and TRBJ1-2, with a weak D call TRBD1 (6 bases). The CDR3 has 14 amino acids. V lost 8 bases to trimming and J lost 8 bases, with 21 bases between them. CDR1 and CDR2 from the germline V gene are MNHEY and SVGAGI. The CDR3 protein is CASGLARGSSGYTF. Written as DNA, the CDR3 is TGTGCCAGCGGACTTGCCAGGGGTTCGAGCGGCTACACCTTC.

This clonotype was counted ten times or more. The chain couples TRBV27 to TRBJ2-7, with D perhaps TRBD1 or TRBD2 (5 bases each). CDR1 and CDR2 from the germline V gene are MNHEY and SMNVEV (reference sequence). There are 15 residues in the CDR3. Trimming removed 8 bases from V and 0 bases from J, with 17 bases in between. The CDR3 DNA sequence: TGTGCCAGCGGCGAGGGGAGTTTAAGCTCCTACGAGCAGTACTTC. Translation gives CASGEGSLSSYEQYF.

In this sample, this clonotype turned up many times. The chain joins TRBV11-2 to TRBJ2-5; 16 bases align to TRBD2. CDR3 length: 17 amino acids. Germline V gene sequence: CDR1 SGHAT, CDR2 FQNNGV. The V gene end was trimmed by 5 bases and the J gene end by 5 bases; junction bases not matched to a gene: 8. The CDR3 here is CASSVGTSGGARETQYF. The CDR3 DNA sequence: TGTGCCAGCAGCGTCGGGACTAGCGGGGGGGCCAGGGAGACCCAGTACTTC.

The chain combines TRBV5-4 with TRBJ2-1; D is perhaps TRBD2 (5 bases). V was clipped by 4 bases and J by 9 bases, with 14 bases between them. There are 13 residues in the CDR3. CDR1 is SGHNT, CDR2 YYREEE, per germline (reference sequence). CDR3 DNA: TGTGCCAGCAGCAGGACTGGCGGTAGTGAGCAGTTCTTC. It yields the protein CASSRTGGSEQFF.

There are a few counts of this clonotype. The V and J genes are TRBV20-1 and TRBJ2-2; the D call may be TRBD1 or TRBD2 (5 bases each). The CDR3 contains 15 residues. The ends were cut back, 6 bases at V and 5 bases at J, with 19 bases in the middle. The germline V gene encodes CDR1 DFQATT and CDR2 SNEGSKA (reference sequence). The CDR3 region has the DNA TGCAGTGCCGGGGCCGGGACGGCAAAAACCGGGGAGCTGTTTTTT. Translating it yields CSAGAGTAKTGELFF.

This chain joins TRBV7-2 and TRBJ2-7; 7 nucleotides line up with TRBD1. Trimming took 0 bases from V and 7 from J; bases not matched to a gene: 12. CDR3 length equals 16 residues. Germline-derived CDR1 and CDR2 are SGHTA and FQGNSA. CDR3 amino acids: CASSLALAGGVREQYF. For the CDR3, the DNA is TGTGCCAGCAGCTTAGCGTTGGCAGGGGGTGTGAGGGAGCAGTACTTC.

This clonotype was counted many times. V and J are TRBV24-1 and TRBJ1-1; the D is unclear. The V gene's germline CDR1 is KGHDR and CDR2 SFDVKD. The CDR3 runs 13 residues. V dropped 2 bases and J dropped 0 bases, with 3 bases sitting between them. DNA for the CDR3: TGTGCCACCAGTGATTCAGTGAACACTGAAGCTTTCTTT. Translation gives CATSDSVNTEAFF.

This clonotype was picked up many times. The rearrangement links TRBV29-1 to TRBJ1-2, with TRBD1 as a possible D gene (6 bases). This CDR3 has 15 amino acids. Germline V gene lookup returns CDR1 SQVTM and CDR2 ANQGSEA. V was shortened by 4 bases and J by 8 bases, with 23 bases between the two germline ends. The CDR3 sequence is CSVARRAQGRKGYTF. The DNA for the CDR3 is TGCAGCGTTGCCCGGAGGGCACAGGGAAGGAAGGGCTACACCTTC.

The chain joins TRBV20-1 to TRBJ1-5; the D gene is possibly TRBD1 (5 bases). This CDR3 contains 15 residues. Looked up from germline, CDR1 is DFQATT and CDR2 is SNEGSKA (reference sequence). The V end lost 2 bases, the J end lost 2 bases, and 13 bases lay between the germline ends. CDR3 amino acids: CSARSRGGRNQPQHF. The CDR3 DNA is TGCAGTGCTAGATCGAGGGGCGGTCGCAATCAGCCCCAGCATTTT.

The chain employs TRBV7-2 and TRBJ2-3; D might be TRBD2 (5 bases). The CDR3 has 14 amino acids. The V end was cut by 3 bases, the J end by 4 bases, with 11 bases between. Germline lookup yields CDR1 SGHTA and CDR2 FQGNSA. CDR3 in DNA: TGTGCCAGCAGCTTGTTCGCGGGCCCAGATACGCAGTATTTT. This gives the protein CASSLFAGPDTQYF. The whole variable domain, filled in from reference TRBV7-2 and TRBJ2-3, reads GAGVSQSPSNKVTEKGKDVELRCDPISGHTALYWYRQSLGQGLEFLIYFQGNSAPDKSGLPSDRFSAERTGGSVSTLTIQRTQQEDSAVYLCASSLFAGPDTQYFGPGTRLTVL.

CDR3: CATSLTSGGDTQYF. In DNA form, the CDR3 reads TGTGCCACCTCGTTGACTAGCGGGGGAGATACGCAGTATTTT. This chain joins TRBV24-1 and TRBJ2-3; 12 bases line up with TRBD2. The CDR3 length is 14 residues. Germline lookup yields CDR1 KGHDR and CDR2 SFDVKD. With 9 bases clipped from V and 5 bases from J, the junction kept 5 bases outside the gene matches.

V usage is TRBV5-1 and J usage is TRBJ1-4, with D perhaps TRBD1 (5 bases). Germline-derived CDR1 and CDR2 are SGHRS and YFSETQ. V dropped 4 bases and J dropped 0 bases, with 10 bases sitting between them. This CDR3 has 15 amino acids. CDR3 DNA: TGCGCCAGCAGCGAGGGGTCAGCAACTAATGAAAAACTGTTTTTT. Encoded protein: CASSEGSATNEKLFF.

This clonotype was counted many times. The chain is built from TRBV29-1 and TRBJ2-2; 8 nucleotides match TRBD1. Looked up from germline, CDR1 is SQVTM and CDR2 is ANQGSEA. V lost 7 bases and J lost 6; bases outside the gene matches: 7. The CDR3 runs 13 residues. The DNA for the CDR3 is TGCAGCGGTGGGGACAGGTGGGCCGGGGAGCTGTTTTTT. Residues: CSGGDRWAGELFF.

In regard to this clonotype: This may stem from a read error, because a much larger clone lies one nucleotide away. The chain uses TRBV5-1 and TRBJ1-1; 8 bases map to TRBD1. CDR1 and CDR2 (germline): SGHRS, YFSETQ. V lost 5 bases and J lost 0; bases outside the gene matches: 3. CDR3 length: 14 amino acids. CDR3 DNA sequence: TGCGCCAGCAGACAACAGGGGGTGAACACTGAAGCTTTCTTT. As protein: CASRQQGVNTEAFF.

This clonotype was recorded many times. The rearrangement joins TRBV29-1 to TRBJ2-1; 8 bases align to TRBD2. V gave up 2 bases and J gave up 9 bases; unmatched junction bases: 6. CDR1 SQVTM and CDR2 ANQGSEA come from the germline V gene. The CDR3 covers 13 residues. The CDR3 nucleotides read TGCAGCGTTGAACGGGGGGGCCCCACTGAGCAGTTCTTC. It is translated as CSVERGGPTEQFF.

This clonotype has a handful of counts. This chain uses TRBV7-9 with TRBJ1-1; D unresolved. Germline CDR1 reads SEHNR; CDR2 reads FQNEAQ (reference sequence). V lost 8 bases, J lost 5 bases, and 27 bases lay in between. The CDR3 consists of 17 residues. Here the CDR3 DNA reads TGTGCCAGCCGAATCTATGGACCACCATCGCAAAGAACTGAAGCTTTCTTT. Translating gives CASRIYGPPSQRTEAFF. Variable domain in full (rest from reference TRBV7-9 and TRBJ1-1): DTGVSQNPRHKITKRGQNVTFRCDPISEHNRLYWYRQTLGQGPEFLTYFQNEAQLEKSRLLSDRFSAERPKGSFSTLEIQRTEQGDSAMYLCASRIYGPPSQRTEAFFGQGTRLTVV.

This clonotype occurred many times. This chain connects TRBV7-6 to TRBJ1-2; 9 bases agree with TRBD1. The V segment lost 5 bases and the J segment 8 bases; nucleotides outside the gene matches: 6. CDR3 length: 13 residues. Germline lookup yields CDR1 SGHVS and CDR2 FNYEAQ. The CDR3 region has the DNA TGTGCCAGCAGCCGGACAGGGGCTGGGGGCTACACCTTC. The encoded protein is CASSRTGAGGYTF. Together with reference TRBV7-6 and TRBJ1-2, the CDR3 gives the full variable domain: GAGVSQSPRYKVTKRGQDVALRCDPISGHVSLYWYRQALGQGPEFLTYFNYEAQQDKSGLPNDRFSAERPEGSISTLTIQRTEQRDSAMYRCASSRTGAGGYTFGSGTRLTVV.

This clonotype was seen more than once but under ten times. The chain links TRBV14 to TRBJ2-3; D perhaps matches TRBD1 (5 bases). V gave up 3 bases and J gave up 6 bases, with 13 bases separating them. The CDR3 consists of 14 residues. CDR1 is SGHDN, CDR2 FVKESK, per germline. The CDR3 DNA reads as TGTGCCAGCAGCCATCTAAGGGGTTTGGATACGCAGTATTTT. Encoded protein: CASSHLRGLDTQYF.

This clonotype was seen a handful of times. As DNA, the CDR3 is TGTGCCAGCAGCACAACCGGGACAGGGGGTTCTTCGGCTTTCTTT. Translation: CASSTTGTGGSSAFF. This sequence joins TRBV7-2 and TRBJ1-1; TRBD1 agrees at 11 bases. CDR3 size: 15 residues. CDR1 is SGHTA and CDR2 is FQGNSA in the germline V gene. Germline trimming cut 5 bases from V and 11 bases from J; bases unmatched to any gene: 13. Full variable domain (remainder filled in from reference TRBV7-2 and TRBJ1-1): GAGVSQSPSNKVTEKGKDVELRCDPISGHTALYWYRQSLGQGLEFLIYFQGNSAPDKSGLPSDRFSAERTGGSVSTLTIQRTQQEDSAVYLCASSTTGTGGSSAFFGQGTRLTVV.

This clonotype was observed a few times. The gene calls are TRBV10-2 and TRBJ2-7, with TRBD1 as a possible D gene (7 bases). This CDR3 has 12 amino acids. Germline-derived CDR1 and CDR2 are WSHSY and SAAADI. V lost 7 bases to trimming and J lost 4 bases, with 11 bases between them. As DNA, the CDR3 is TGCGCCAGCACAGGGGGAGGTTACGAGCAGTACTTC. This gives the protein CASTGGGYEQYF.

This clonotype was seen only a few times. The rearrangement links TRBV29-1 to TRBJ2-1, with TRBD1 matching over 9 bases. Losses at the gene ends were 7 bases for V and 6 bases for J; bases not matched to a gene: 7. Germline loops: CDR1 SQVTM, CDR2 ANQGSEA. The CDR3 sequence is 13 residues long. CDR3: CSAGQGTLNEQFF. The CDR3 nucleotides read TGCAGCGCAGGACAGGGGACCCTCAATGAGCAGTTCTTC.

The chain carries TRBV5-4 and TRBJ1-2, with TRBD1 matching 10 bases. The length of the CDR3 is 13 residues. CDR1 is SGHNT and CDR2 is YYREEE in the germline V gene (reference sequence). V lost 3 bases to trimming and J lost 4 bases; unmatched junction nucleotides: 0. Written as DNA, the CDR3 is TGTGCCAGCAGCTGGGACAGGGGCTATGGCTACACCTTC. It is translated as CASSWDRGYGYTF.

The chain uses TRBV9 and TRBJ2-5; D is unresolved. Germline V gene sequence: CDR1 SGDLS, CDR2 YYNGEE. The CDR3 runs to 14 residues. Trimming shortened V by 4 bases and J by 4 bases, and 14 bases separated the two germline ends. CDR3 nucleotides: TGTGCCAGCAGCCCTCAGGACCTGGGAGAGACCCAGTACTTC. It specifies CASSPQDLGETQYF.

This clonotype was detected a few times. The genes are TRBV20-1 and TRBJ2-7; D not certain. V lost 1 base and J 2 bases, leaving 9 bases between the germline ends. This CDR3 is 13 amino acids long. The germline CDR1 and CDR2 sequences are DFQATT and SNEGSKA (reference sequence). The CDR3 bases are TGCAGTGCTAGAGGGCTTATAACCTACGAGCAGTACTTC. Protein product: CSARGLITYEQYF.

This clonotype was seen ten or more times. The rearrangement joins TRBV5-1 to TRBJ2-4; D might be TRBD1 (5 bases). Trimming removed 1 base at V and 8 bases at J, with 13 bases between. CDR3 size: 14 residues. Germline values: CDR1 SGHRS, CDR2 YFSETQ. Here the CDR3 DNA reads TGCGCCAGCAGCTTGTGGGGTCAAGGGGACATTCAGTACTTC. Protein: CASSLWGQGDIQYF.